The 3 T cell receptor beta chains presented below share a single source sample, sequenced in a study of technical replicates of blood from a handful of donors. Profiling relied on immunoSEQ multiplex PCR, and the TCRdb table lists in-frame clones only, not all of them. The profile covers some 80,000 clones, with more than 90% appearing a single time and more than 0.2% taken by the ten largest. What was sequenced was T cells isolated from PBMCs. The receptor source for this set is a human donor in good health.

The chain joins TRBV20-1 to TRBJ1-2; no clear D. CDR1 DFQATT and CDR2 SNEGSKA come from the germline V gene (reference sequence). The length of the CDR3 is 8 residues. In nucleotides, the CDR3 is TGCAGCCTCTATGGCTACACCTTC. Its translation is CSLYGYTF.

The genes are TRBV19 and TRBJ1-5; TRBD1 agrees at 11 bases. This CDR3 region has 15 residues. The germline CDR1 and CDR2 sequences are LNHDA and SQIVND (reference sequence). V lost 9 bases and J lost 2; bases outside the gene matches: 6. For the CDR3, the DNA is TGTGCCAGCCGGGACAGGGGGTTTGGCAATCAGCCCCAGCATTTT. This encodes CASRDRGFGNQPQHF.

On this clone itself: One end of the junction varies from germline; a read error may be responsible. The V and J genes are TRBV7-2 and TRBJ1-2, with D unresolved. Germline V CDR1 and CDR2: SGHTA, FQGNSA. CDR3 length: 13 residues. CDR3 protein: CASSHYLDYSYTF. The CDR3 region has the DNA TGTGCCAGCAGCCATTATTTGGACTATAGCTACACCTTC.